This passage covers 16 T cell receptor beta chains from one sample sequenced in a study of blood T cell repertoires in COVID-19. Clones were sequenced by immunoSEQ multiplex PCR, and TCRdb holds only the in-frame ones, with some missing. This table has hundreds of thousands of clones, 60% to 75% appearing once. Sequencing input: peripheral blood. Source of these receptors: a woman of 80 years or more with acute or convalescent COVID-19.

V and J are TRBV7-6 and TRBJ2-1; 10 nucleotides match TRBD1. Trimming at V came to 5 bases and at J to 6 bases, leaving 10 bases not matched to a gene. The CDR3 consists of 16 residues. The germline CDR1 and CDR2 sequences are SGHVS and FNYEAQ. CDR3 nucleotides: TGTGCCAGCAGCGGCGTCCGGGACAGGGGACCCAATGAGCAGTTCTTC. Its translation is CASSGVRDRGPNEQFF.

This chain uses TRBV3-1 (or the pseudogene TRBV3-2) with TRBJ1-3; D not resolved. The CDR3 consists of 18 residues. Germline CDR1 and CDR2: LGHDT and YNNKEL (reference sequence). V was shortened by 1 base and J by 1 base, with 17 bases between the two germline ends. The DNA for the CDR3 is TGTGCCAGCAGCCAAGTGTGGGCGGGTAGCGCGTCTGGAAACACCATATATTTT. Translated: CASSQVWAGSASGNTIYF.

V is TRBV10-3 and J is TRBJ2-2; weak D call: TRBD2 (5 bases). Germline V gene lookup returns CDR1 ENHRY and CDR2 SYGVKD. V dropped 5 bases and J dropped 9 bases, with 13 bases sitting between them. CDR3 length: 13 residues. CDR3 amino acids: CAISLGVARELFF. CDR3 coding DNA: TGTGCCATCAGTCTCGGGGTGGCCCGGGAGCTGTTTTTT.

The chain recombines TRBV5-4 with TRBJ1-6, with D possibly TRBD1 on 5 matching bases. The CDR3 loop spans 15 amino acids. The V and J ends lost 0 bases and 7 bases respectively, with 11 bases between them. Per germline, CDR1 SGHNT and CDR2 YYREEE (reference sequence). DNA of the CDR3: TGTGCCAGCAGCTTGGCCAGGGTAGGGAATTCACCCCTCCACTTT. Protein sequence: CASSLARVGNSPLHF.

This chain joins TRBV7-2 and TRBJ1-2; D is unclear. V shed 5 bases and J shed 0 bases, with 16 bases lying between them. From germline, CDR1 is SGHTA and CDR2 FQGNSA. The CDR3 extends over 16 amino acids. Here the CDR3 DNA reads TGTGCCAGCAGCACCCCACCGTACAGAACTAACTATGGCTACACCTTC. Amino acids: CASSTPPYRTNYGYTF.

This clone was recorded once. The gene calls are TRBV27 and TRBJ2-7, with TRBD2 matching 10 bases. Germline V gene sequence: CDR1 MNHEY, CDR2 SMNVEV (reference sequence). The V and J ends lost 3 bases and 2 bases, in that order; junction bases with no gene match: 10. The CDR3 totals 17 residues. The CDR3 DNA reads TGTGCCAGCAGTTTCAGAGGGGTAAGCGGGAGGGCCTACGAGCAGTACTTC. Translated, it gives CASSFRGVSGRAYEQYF.

The J gene is TRBJ2-1, the V gene TRBV4-3, with 15 bases matching TRBD2. The CDR3 runs 19 residues. Germline V gene data show CDR1 as LGHNA and CDR2 as YSLEER. V was pared by 4 bases and J by 2 bases, with 9 bases of the junction left unmatched. CDR3 in amino acids: CASSRWTSGGARTYNEQFF. In DNA, the CDR3 is TGCGCCAGCAGCCGATGGACTAGCGGGGGGGCTAGAACCTACAATGAGCAGTTCTTC.

The chain employs TRBV2 and TRBJ2-2; D ambiguous. V was shortened by 7 bases and J by 1 base, with 13 bases between the two germline ends. The CDR3 extends over 15 amino acids. Per germline, CDR1 SNHLY and CDR2 FYNNEI. For the CDR3, the DNA is TGTGCCAGCAAGTTAGGTAGCTGGAACACCGGGGAGCTGTTTTTT. Translating it yields CASKLGSWNTGELFF.

The rearrangement joins TRBV9 to TRBJ1-6; 7 bases agree with TRBD1. Germline V gene data show CDR1 as SGDLS and CDR2 as YYNGEE. The junction had 12 bases not matched to a gene; V was cut back by 4 bases and J by 8 bases. The CDR3 loop spans 16 amino acids. CDR3 nucleotides: TGTGCCAGCAGCACCGCAACGACAGGGCGGCATTCACCCCTCCACTTT. Encoded protein: CASSTATTGRHSPLHF.

This clone has only one observation. The chain is built from TRBV4-1 and TRBJ1-6; D not resolved. The CDR3 is made up of 15 amino acids. Deletions cut 4 bases from V and 6 bases from J, with 13 bases between. The germline CDR1 and CDR2 sequences are MGHRA and YSYEKL. The CDR3, as DNA: TGCGCCAGCAGCCTTTATCCGAACACTAATTCACCCCTCCACTTT. It is translated as CASSLYPNTNSPLHF.

The rearrangement uses TRBV5-1 and TRBJ1-1; TRBD1 aligns across 10 bases. The V gene end was trimmed by 4 bases and the J gene end by 4 bases; junction bases not matched to a gene: 4. The CDR3 runs to 14 residues. The germline CDR1 and CDR2 sequences are SGHRS and YFSETQ. CDR3 nucleotide sequence: TGCGCCAGCAGCCCGGGACAGGGGACCACTGAAGCTTTCTTT. Amino acids: CASSPGQGTTEAFF.

The J gene is TRBJ2-5, the V gene TRBV5-1, with D possibly being TRBD2 (5 bases). The CDR3 consists of 17 residues. V lost 0 bases and J lost 5, with 20 bases in between. The V gene's germline CDR1 is SGHRS and CDR2 YFSETQ. The CDR3 nucleotides are TGCGCCAGCAGCTTGGCGTTTCCTCGGGAATCAAGGGAGACCCAGTACTTC. Protein sequence: CASSLAFPRESRETQYF.

The V call is TRBV3-1 (or the pseudogene TRBV3-2), the J call TRBJ2-7, with 12 nucleotides matching TRBD2. The ends lost 5 bases at V and 3 bases at J; junction bases unmatched: 5. CDR3 size: 15 residues. The germline gives CDR1 LGHDT, CDR2 YNNKEL (reference sequence). CDR3 sequence: CASSYGLAGSYEQYF. DNA for the CDR3: TGTGCCAGCAGCTACGGACTAGCGGGAAGCTACGAGCAGTACTTC.

The J gene is TRBJ2-7, the V gene TRBV5-4; TRBD2 might be the D (5 bases). The V gene's germline CDR1 is SGHNT and CDR2 YYREEE (reference sequence). Trimming cost V 4 bases and J 0 bases, with 14 bases left between them. The length of the CDR3 is 15 residues. The CDR3 nucleotides read TGTGCCAGCAGCCTCGGGGTGGGGAACTCCTACGAGCAGTACTTC. This encodes CASSLGVGNSYEQYF.

Worth noting for this clone: The same CDR3 also results from other DNA sequences found in this sample. The chain uses TRBV9 and TRBJ1-5, with D unclear. The CDR3 has 14 amino acids. The V gene lost 0 bases and the J gene lost 1 base, with 5 bases spanning the gap. Germline CDR1 SGDLS, CDR2 YYNGEE. DNA for the CDR3: TGTGCCAGCAGCGTAGGGCTGAGCAATCAGCCCCAGCATTTT. It yields the protein CASSVGLSNQPQHF.

This chain links TRBV30 with TRBJ1-2, with D tentatively TRBD1 (5 bases). V was shortened by 4 bases and J by 9 bases, with 21 bases between the two germline ends. The CDR3 is made up of 14 amino acids. CDR1 and CDR2 (germline): GTSNPN, SVGIG (reference sequence). The CDR3: CAWILKGTQTSYTF. As DNA, the CDR3 is TGTGCCTGGATCCTAAAGGGGACTCAAACAAGCTACACCTTC.